These T cell receptor beta chains were read from a single sample in a study of blood T cell repertoires in COVID-19. This table comes from immunoSEQ multiplex PCR, and its TCRdb copy is limited to in-frame clones, with some not included. The repertoire has about 230,000 clones, roughly 84% of them found once; the top ten carry about 8%. Source material: peripheral blood. Receptors originate from a woman aged 50 to 60 with acute or convalescent COVID-19. CDR3s include the opening cysteine and the closing phenylalanine or tryptophan. D genes are given only for firm matches. The listing skips clone size in some rows; elsewhere it reads once, few, many or a size class.

clone_size j_call v_call d_call cdr3_aa cdr3_nt
once TRBJ1-5 TRBV6-1 - CASSDVAGQPQHF TGTGCCAGCAGTGATGTGGCTGGTCAGCCCCAGCATTTT
- TRBJ2-3 TRBV11-2 TRBD1 CASSLRTGDTDTQYF TGTGCCAGCAGCTTAAGGACAGGGGACACAGATACGCAGTATTTT
- TRBJ2-7 TRBV3-1/TRBV3-2 - CASFKTGTYEQYF TGTGCCAGCTTTAAAACAGGGACCTACGAGCAGTACTTC
- TRBJ2-1 TRBV4-2 - CASSPRLNEQFF TGTGCCAGCAGCCCTAGACTGAATGAGCAGTTCTTC
once TRBJ1-6 TRBV30 - CAWSTGSSYNSPLHF TGTGCCTGGAGTACCGGGAGCTCCTATAATTCACCCCTCCACTTT
- TRBJ1-2 TRBV12-3/TRBV12-4 - CASTLEGYGYTF TGTGCCAGCACTCTCGAGGGTTATGGCTACACCTTC
- TRBJ2-4 TRBV24-1 - CATSDPEANVKNIQYF TGTGCCACCAGTGACCCGGAGGCGAACGTCAAAAACATTCAGTACTTC
- TRBJ2-2 TRBV4-3 - CASSLQDTGELFF TGCGCCAGCAGCCTGCAGGACACCGGGGAGCTGTTTTTT
many TRBJ2-7 TRBV29-1 - CSVEDNHSYEQYF TGCAGCGTTGAAGACAATCACAGTTACGAGCAGTACTTC
- TRBJ2-7 TRBV19 TRBD1 CASSPRRQGALPYEQYF TGTGCCAGTTCGCCCCGAAGACAGGGGGCCCTCCCCTACGAGCAGTACTTC
- TRBJ2-7 TRBV3-1/TRBV3-2 - CASSQDGDLSYEQYF TGTGCCAGCAGCCAAGATGGGGACTTATCCTACGAGCAGTACTTC
- TRBJ1-1 TRBV4-3 - CASSQDNLAGAFF TGCGCCAGCAGCCAAGATAATTTAGCCGGAGCTTTCTTT
few TRBJ2-3 TRBV16 TRBD1 CASSQPWTGISTDTQYF TGTGCCAGCAGCCAACCTTGGACAGGGATTAGCACAGATACGCAGTATTTT
- TRBJ2-6 TRBV4-1 TRBD1 CASSPGQGARGANVLTF TGCGCCAGCAGCCCTGGACAGGGGGCGCGTGGGGCCAACGTCCTGACTTTC
- TRBJ1-1 TRBV24-1 - CATSGGPGGTEAFF TGTGCCACCAGTGGTGGCCCCGGAGGCACTGAAGCTTTCTTT
- TRBJ1-1 TRBV19 - CASWGGLRSPEAFF TGTGCCTCTTGGGGGGGGCTAAGGAGCCCTGAAGCTTTCTTT
- TRBJ2-7 TRBV5-1 TRBD1 CASSPDRVAYEQYF TGCGCCAGCAGCCCAGACAGGGTTGCCTACGAGCAGTACTTC
- TRBJ2-5 TRBV6-5 TRBD1 CASRGVWGQQETQYF TGTGCCAGCAGGGGCGTTTGGGGACAGCAAGAGACCCAGTACTTC
- TRBJ2-5 TRBV11-3 - CASSRTRADQETQYF TGTGCCAGCAGCAGAACCCGAGCGGACCAAGAGACCCAGTACTTC
- TRBJ1-2 TRBV9 - CASNRGGVRGGYTF TGTGCCAGCAACCGGGGCGGGGTGAGAGGTGGCTACACCTTC
- TRBJ1-6 TRBV7-9 - CASSPMKTLDNSPLHF TGTGCCAGCAGCCCAATGAAGACACTGGATAATTCACCCCTCCACTTT
- TRBJ1-3 TRBV6-5 - CASRGAANSGNTIYF TGTGCCAGCAGGGGAGCGGCCAACTCTGGAAACACCATATATTTT
- TRBJ2-3 TRBV4-1 - CASSLTEYTDTQYF TGCGCCAGCAGCCTGACGGAGTACACAGATACGCAGTATTTT